The entry below gives a single T cell receptor beta chain sequence along with its context. Its target is not known. Time point indicated: persistent/refractory GD, antithyroid drugs over 5 years with positive TRAb. Extracted RNA from PBMCs served as the source of the TCR library. This entry is derived from a study of regulatory T cells in long-lasting Graves disease. With iRepertoire HTBI primers and Arm-PCR of CDR3 regions, TCR beta libraries were built. TCRdb re-called the multiplex PCR reads through MiXCR, storing one row per CDR3 protein. The sample consists of a few hundred thousand distinct CDR3 sequences, 20% to 25% of them appearing once. Trimming took 5 bases from V and 4 from J; bases not matched to a gene: 0. The CDR3 loop spans 14 amino acids. The germline V gene has CDR1 MNHNS and CDR2 SASEGT. Findings and limits, study-wide: Peripheral blood was the sole material, not thyroid tissue. TCR diversity was lower in persistent Graves' patients than in newly diagnosed ones.

The rearrangement uses TRBV6-1 and TRBJ2-3; TRBD2 agrees at 13 bases. The source was peripheral blood mononuclear cells (PBMCs), collected when the disease was refractory, from a patient treated with antithyroid drugs. The sequence came from a female donor with Graves disease. The chain's CDR3 is CASSTSGGADTQYF. The CDR3 DNA sequence: TGTGCCAGCAGTACTAGCGGGGGGGCAGATACGCAGTATTTT.